This TCR beta chain was retrieved from a study of lymphopenia after photon versus proton radiotherapy. Germline loops: CDR1 SGHRS, CDR2 YFSETQ. The CDR3 contains 16 residues. The ends were cut back, 1 base at V and 4 bases at J, with 15 bases in the middle. The protocol was immunoSEQ multiplex PCR, while the TCRdb copy is restricted to in-frame clones and leaves out a portion. This sample has 89,000 or so clones, with around 82% found just once. The clonotype originates from a man between 60 and 75 years old with pancreatic cancer. The chain joins TRBV5-1 to TRBJ2-1, with TRBD2 as a possible D gene (6 bases). The source material was peripheral blood, sampled from a patient treated with proton-based radiotherapy. The CDR3 DNA is TGCGCCAGCAGCTTGCTTGGAGGGAGAACGTACAATGAGCAGTTCTTC. It is translated as CASSLLGGRTYNEQFF.